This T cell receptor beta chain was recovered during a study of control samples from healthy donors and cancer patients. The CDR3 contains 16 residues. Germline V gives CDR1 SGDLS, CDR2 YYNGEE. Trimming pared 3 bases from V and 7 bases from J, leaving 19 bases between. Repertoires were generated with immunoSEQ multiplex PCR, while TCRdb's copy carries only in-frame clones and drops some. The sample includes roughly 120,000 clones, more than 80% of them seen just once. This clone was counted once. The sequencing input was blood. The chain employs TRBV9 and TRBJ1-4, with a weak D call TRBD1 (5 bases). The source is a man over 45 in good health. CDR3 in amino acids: CASSGPGTYTGEKLFF. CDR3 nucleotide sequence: TGTGCCAGCAGCGGGCCCGGGACTTATACGGGTGAAAAACTGTTTTTT.